The 27 T cell receptor beta chains given below trace back to one sample, sequenced in a study of blood T cells in healthy people across ages. Next came a second PCR, run for about 6 to 11 cycles, which used a sample-barcoded 5' primer along with a J-beta primer mix. Using its own MiXCR run on the 5' RACE reads, TCRdb lists one record per CDR3 protein. The sample consists of around 620,000 distinct CDR3 sequences, about 25% of them appearing once. Sequencing was done on a sample of blood. The receptors were sampled from a woman aged 70-85 years in good health.

This clonotype was recorded many times. The CDR3 DNA reads as TGTGCCACCAGCAGGAGCCTGGAGCCCGAGCAGTTCTTC. As protein: CATSRSLEPEQFF. The V call is TRBV15, the J call TRBJ2-5; D is uncertain. TRBJ2-1 matches the DNA end more closely, so the J call is doubtful. This CDR3 is 13 amino acids long. Germline CDR1 reads LNHNV; CDR2 reads YYDKDF (reference sequence).

The chain carries TRBV7-6 and TRBJ1-1, with a weak D call TRBD1 (5 bases). This CDR3 comprises 14 residues. Trimming removed 4 bases at V and 1 base at J, with 10 bases between. Germline CDR1 reads SGHVS; CDR2 reads FNYEAQ. The chain's CDR3 is CASSSHTGNTEAFF. As DNA, the CDR3 is TGTGCCAGCAGCTCTCATACAGGGAACACTGAAGCTTTCTTT.

The chain couples TRBV7-8 to TRBJ2-5; no clear D gene. V was cut by 5 bases and J by 5 bases, with 12 bases left in between. The CDR3 consists of 13 residues. Germline lookup yields CDR1 SGHVS and CDR2 FQNEAQ. DNA of the CDR3: TGTGCCAGCAGCAACGGACCAGCGGAGACCCAGTACTTC. It specifies CASSNGPAETQYF.

The V and J genes are TRBV4-1 and TRBJ2-5; possibly TRBD1 or TRBD2 for D (6 bases each). Germline lookup yields CDR1 MGHRA and CDR2 YSYEKL. The CDR3 is made up of 15 amino acids. The V end was cut by 4 bases, the J end by 1 base, with 13 bases between. Written as DNA, the CDR3 is TGCGCCAGCAGCCGAGGTTGGGGGGCCCAAGAGACCCAGTACTTC. Translating gives CASSRGWGAQETQYF.

This clonotype was picked up a small number of times. J is TRBJ2-5 and V is TRBV20-1; D is perhaps TRBD1 (5 bases). Germline V gives CDR1 DFQATT, CDR2 SNEGSKA (reference sequence). V was pared by 2 bases and J by 4 bases, with 14 bases between. The CDR3 totals 14 residues. CDR3 bases: TGCAGTGCTAGATTAGGGGAAAGGAGAGAGACCCAGTACTTC. The encoded protein is CSARLGERRETQYF.

The chain recombines TRBV11-1 with TRBJ2-5, with D perhaps matching TRBD1 (5 bases). With 2 bases removed from V and 2 bases from J, the gap between germline ends came to 12 bases. The CDR3 totals 15 residues. Germline loops: CDR1 SGHAT, CDR2 FQDESV (reference sequence). The CDR3 is CASSLISRAQETQYF. The CDR3 coding sequence is TGTGCCAGCAGCTTAATTAGCAGGGCTCAAGAGACCCAGTACTTC.

This clonotype was observed a few times. This chain uses TRBV11-2 with TRBJ1-2; 7 nucleotides agree with TRBD1. Trimming at V came to 5 bases and at J to 7 bases, leaving 16 bases not matched to a gene. Looked up from germline, CDR1 is SGHAT and CDR2 is FQNNGV. The CDR3 totals 16 residues. In nucleotides, the CDR3 is TGTGCCAGCAGCGTCGACAGGGCCCCTTTTGTGGGTGGCTACACCTTC. Protein product: CASSVDRAPFVGGYTF.

The V gene is TRBV4-1, the J gene TRBJ2-7; possible D gene TRBD1, 6 bases. CDR3 length: 13 residues. Looked up from germline, CDR1 is MGHRA and CDR2 is YSYEKL. V shed 2 bases and J shed 5 bases, with 10 bases lying between them. CDR3 sequence: CASSQPGADEQYF. DNA of the CDR3: TGCGCCAGCAGCCAACCAGGGGCGGACGAGCAGTACTTC.

This clonotype was seen many times. V usage is TRBV2 and J usage is TRBJ2-5, with unresolved D. The CDR3 sequence is 13 residues long. Germline V gene data show CDR1 as SNHLY and CDR2 as FYNNEI. The V end lost 4 bases, the J end lost 5 bases, and 11 bases lay between the germline ends. The CDR3 spells CASSGLVAETQYF. The DNA of the CDR3 is TGTGCCAGCAGTGGTCTAGTCGCTGAGACCCAGTACTTC.

The gene calls are TRBV18 and TRBJ1-2, with D maybe TRBD1 (5 bases). V was clipped by 7 bases and J by 2 bases, with 14 bases between them. In germline, CDR1 is KGHSH, CDR2 LQKENI. The CDR3 consists of 14 residues. The chain's CDR3 is CASLPLDKNYGYTF. DNA for the CDR3: TGTGCCAGCTTACCCTTGGACAAAAACTATGGCTACACCTTC.

The chain uses TRBV29-1 and TRBJ2-2; a weak D match, TRBD1 (5 bases). V was trimmed by 6 bases and J by 1 base, leaving 12 bases between them. This CDR3 region has 14 residues. Germline V gene sequence: CDR1 SQVTM, CDR2 ANQGSEA. The CDR3 reads CSVQDSRNTGELFF. The CDR3 DNA is TGCAGCGTCCAAGACAGCCGGAACACCGGGGAGCTGTTTTTT.

The genes are TRBV20-1 and TRBJ2-7; D unresolved. The CDR3 has 11 amino acids. The germline gives CDR1 DFQATT, CDR2 SNEGSKA (reference sequence). The germline V and J ends were trimmed by 2 bases and 3 bases, with 5 bases remaining between them. CDR3 sequence reads: CSARRIYEQYF. CDR3 DNA: TGCAGTGCTAGACGGATCTACGAGCAGTACTTC.

The V gene is TRBV7-2, the J gene TRBJ2-5; D possibly corresponds to TRBD2 (5 bases). This CDR3 has 13 residues. The germline V gene encodes CDR1 SGHTA and CDR2 FQGNSA. Trimming removed 5 bases at V and 2 bases at J, with 9 bases between. The CDR3 sequence: CASSRLLQETQYF. CDR3 in DNA: TGTGCCAGCAGCCGACTACTACAAGAGACCCAGTACTTC.

This clonotype was detected only a few times. The chain uses TRBV9 and TRBJ2-3, with 10 bases lining up with TRBD2. Unmatched junction bases numbered 10, after V lost 0 bases and J lost 0 bases. Germline V gene sequence: CDR1 SGDLS, CDR2 YYNGEE. The CDR3 has 19 residues. DNA of the CDR3: TGTGCCAGCAGCGTAGCGGCTAGCGGGGGAACCACTAGCACAGATACGCAGTATTTT. It codes for CASSVAASGGTTSTDTQYF.

The chain combines TRBV28 with TRBJ1-2, with D unclear. V lost 9 bases, J lost 4 bases, and 18 bases lay in between. This CDR3 has 14 residues. Germline V CDR1 and CDR2: MDHEN, SYDVKM. The CDR3 reads CASTRRVSPYGYTF. DNA for the CDR3: TGTGCCAGTACTCGGCGGGTTTCCCCCTATGGCTACACCTTC.

This clonotype was picked up a small number of times. This chain connects TRBV9 to TRBJ1-4; weak D call: TRBD1 (6 bases). Germline CDR1 SGDLS, CDR2 YYNGEE. V lost 0 bases and J 4 bases, leaving 10 bases between the germline ends. This CDR3 has 15 amino acids. CDR3 coding DNA: TGTGCCAGCAGCGTAGAGGGGGGCCTTAATGAAAAACTGTTTTTT. The encoded protein is CASSVEGGLNEKLFF.

This clonotype was seen a handful of times. The rearrangement links TRBV29-1 to TRBJ2-7; D perhaps matches TRBD2 (6 bases). CDR1 and CDR2 from the germline V gene are SQVTM and ANQGSEA. Trimming left V 0 bases short and J 9 bases short, with 9 bases between. The CDR3 length is 11 residues. The CDR3 protein is CSVEEFGGQYF. CDR3 DNA sequence: TGCAGCGTTGAAGAGTTCGGGGGGCAGTACTTC.

The rearrangement links TRBV29-1 to TRBJ2-6; D possibly uses TRBD1 or TRBD2 (5 bases each). Trimming cost V 1 base and J 3 bases, with 13 bases left between them. In germline, CDR1 is SQVTM, CDR2 ANQGSEA. There are 16 residues in the CDR3. The CDR3 loop reads CSVEVGGTSGANVLTF. DNA of the CDR3: TGCAGCGTTGAAGTGGGTGGGACGAGTGGGGCCAACGTCCTGACTTTC. Full variable domain (rest looked up from reference TRBV29-1 and TRBJ2-6): SAVISQKPSRDICQRGTSLTIQCQVDSQVTMMFWYRQQPGQSLTLIATANQGSEATYESGFVIDKFPISRPNLTFSTLTVSNMSPEDSSIYLCSVEVGGTSGANVLTFGAGSRLTVL.

This clonotype came up a few times. At one end the junction does not follow the germline gene, possibly because of a read error. The chain carries TRBV29-1 and TRBJ1-1, with D tentatively TRBD1 (6 bases). The CDR3 loop spans 11 amino acids. Per germline, CDR1 SQVTM and CDR2 ANQGSEA. CDR3 coding DNA: TGCAGCGTTTCGGGGGCCACTGGAGCTTTCTTT. This encodes CSVSGATGAFF.

V gene TRBV4-2 combines with J gene TRBJ2-2; the D gene is possibly TRBD2 (6 bases). The CDR3 loop spans 14 amino acids. Trimming stripped 0 bases from V and 6 bases from J, with 8 bases between. Germline V gene lookup returns CDR1 LGHNA and CDR2 YNFKEQ. This chain's CDR3 is CASSQETGAGELFF. CDR3 nucleotide sequence: TGTGCCAGCAGCCAAGAAACGGGGGCCGGGGAGCTGTTTTTT.

The rearrangement links TRBV29-1 to TRBJ2-5; D might be TRBD2 (6 bases). Trimming took 4 bases from V and 5 from J, leaving 14 bases between them. Germline CDR1 is SQVTM and CDR2 is ANQGSEA. The CDR3 runs to 13 residues. The CDR3 reads CSVGGLSGETQYF. CDR3 nucleotides: TGCAGCGTTGGGGGGTTAAGCGGGGAGACCCAGTACTTC.

This rearrangement joins TRBV20-1 to TRBJ2-5, with a tentative D call TRBD1 (6 bases). The germline V and J ends were trimmed by 5 bases and 11 bases, with 18 bases remaining between them. This CDR3 has 12 amino acids. Per the germline V gene, CDR1 is DFQATT and CDR2 is SNEGSKA (reference sequence). This CDR3 reads CSAPYGTPKQYF. The DNA of the CDR3 is TGCAGTGCTCCATACGGGACACCCAAACAGTACTTC.

This chain connects TRBV20-1 to TRBJ2-7; TRBD1 or TRBD2 may be the D gene (6 bases each). Judging by the DNA end, TRBJ2-1 fits better; the J call may be wrong. Germline lookup yields CDR1 DFQATT and CDR2 SNEGSKA (reference sequence). CDR3 length equals 15 residues. DNA of the CDR3: TGCAGTGCTAGAGTGTCGGGGGCCTCCCTGCCGGAGCAGTTCTTC. Its protein is CSARVSGASLPEQFF.

The DNA of the CDR3 is TGCGCCAGCAGCCTCCAGGGCTTCGGACAAGATACGCAGTATTTT. Translation: CASSLQGFGQDTQYF. The rearrangement links TRBV5-1 to TRBJ2-3; TRBD1 might be the D (5 bases). This CDR3 spans 15 amino acids. Germline V lookup: CDR1 SGHRS, CDR2 YFSETQ. Trimming shortened V by 4 bases and J by 5 bases, and 17 bases separated the two germline ends.

This chain connects TRBV29-1 to TRBJ2-3; D is undetermined. Germline V lookup: CDR1 SQVTM, CDR2 ANQGSEA. The CDR3 extends over 12 amino acids. V was pared by 4 bases and J by 5 bases, with 10 bases between. The CDR3 DNA is TGCAGCGTTGTGGGGTTCGGAGATACGCAGTATTTT. Its protein is CSVVGFGDTQYF.

This clonotype was observed a few times. The V and J genes are TRBV9 and TRBJ1-2, with D possibly TRBD1 on 5 matching bases. This CDR3 has 14 amino acids. Trimming took off 0 bases at V and 7 bases at J, with 13 bases between the two ends. In germline, CDR1 is SGDLS, CDR2 YYNGEE. The CDR3 bases are TGTGCCAGCAGCGTAGAAACAGGCGGACGTGGCTACACCTTC. Translated: CASSVETGGRGYTF.

CDR3 region: CSATGTNNYEQYF. CDR3 in DNA: TGCAGTGCTACCGGGACTAATAACTACGAGCAGTACTTC. J is TRBJ2-7 and V is TRBV20-1, with 7 bases fitting TRBD2. Losses at the gene ends were 4 bases for V and 3 bases for J; bases not matched to a gene: 6. Germline assignment: CDR1 DFQATT and CDR2 SNEGSKA (reference sequence). This CDR3 has 13 amino acids.